The 21 T cell receptor beta chains below all came from one sample that was sequenced in a study of regulatory T cells in long-lasting Graves disease. Library construction for TCR beta used iRepertoire HTBI primers and Arm-PCR of CDR3 regions. TCRdb fed the multiplex PCR reads into MiXCR, producing one record per CDR3 protein. The repertoire holds 400,000 to 500,000 distinct CDR3 sequences, with about 15% as singletons. Stated time point: newly diagnosed GD, antithyroid drugs for less than 3 months. Making the TCR library involved RNA that had been extracted from PBMCs. The same sample was also studied in work on T cells in Graves' hyperthyroidism and ophthalmopathy.

The sequenced sample was peripheral blood mononuclear cells (PBMCs), obtained at new diagnosis, from a patient treated with antithyroid drugs. The receptor set was obtained from a woman in her twenties or thirties with Graves disease.

In its sample, this clonotype was seen many times. Germline is not matched at one junction end, which may reflect a read error. The CDR3 coding sequence is TGTGCCATCAGTCCCGGGACTAGCGAGACAGATACGCAGTATTTT. It is translated as CAISPGTSETDTQYF. V and J are TRBV6-2 or TRBV6-3 and TRBJ2-3, with 10 bases lining up with TRBD2. The CDR3 loop spans 15 amino acids. Germline-derived CDR1 and CDR2 are MNHEY and SVGEGT.

This clonotype was seen many times. The chain combines TRBV5-4 with TRBJ2-1, with D possibly matching TRBD1 (6 bases). Trimming cost V 4 bases and J 2 bases, with 10 bases left between them. The CDR3 runs 14 residues. The V gene's germline CDR1 is SGHNT and CDR2 YYREEE (reference sequence). The chain's CDR3 is CASSRQVTYNEQFF. CDR3 nucleotides: TGTGCCAGCAGCCGACAGGTCACCTACAATGAGCAGTTCTTC.

Comment on this clonotype: It is likely a read error, because the conserved phenylalanine at the end of the CDR3 is missing. The chain is built from TRBV7-3 and TRBJ2-1; 11 bases fit TRBD2. Germline-derived CDR1 and CDR2 are SGHTA and FQGTGA. The CDR3 runs to 15 residues. The J segment lost 7 bases and the V segment lost 5 bases, leaving 7 bases of the junction unmatched. Here the CDR3 reads CASSHTSGSRNEQFS. DNA of the CDR3: TGTGCCAGCAGCCATACTAGCGGGAGTAGAAATGAGCAGTTCTCC.

This clonotype was counted at least ten times. The gene calls are TRBV2 and TRBJ2-1; the D gene is possibly TRBD2 (5 bases). Germline V gene data show CDR1 as SNHLY and CDR2 as FYNNEI. This CDR3 comprises 16 residues. V lost 3 bases and J lost 3, with 15 bases in between. CDR3 loop: CASSDPRDSFYNEQFF. In nucleotides, the CDR3 is TGTGCCAGCAGTGACCCGAGGGATTCATTCTACAATGAGCAGTTCTTC.

This clonotype was detected many times. This chain joins TRBV20-1 and TRBJ2-1, with D hard to call. V was shortened by 6 bases and J by 4 bases, with 19 bases between the two germline ends. Per germline, CDR1 DFQATT and CDR2 SNEGSKA (reference sequence). The CDR3 has 15 residues. This chain's CDR3 is CSANQPQTSYNEQFF. The CDR3 DNA follows: TGCAGTGCCAATCAACCACAAACCTCATACAATGAGCAGTTCTTC.

This sequence joins TRBV7-2 and TRBJ1-4, with D perhaps TRBD1 (5 bases). Trimming pared 3 bases from V and 8 bases from J, leaving 13 bases between. The CDR3 totals 14 residues. Germline V CDR1 and CDR2: SGHTA, FQGNSA. CDR3 loop: CASSFTVGEEKLFF. CDR3 nucleotides: TGTGCCAGCAGCTTTACAGTGGGGGAAGAAAAACTGTTTTTT.

This clonotype appeared many times. This chain joins TRBV27 and TRBJ2-5; TRBD1 matches at 10 bases. Germline V lookup: CDR1 MNHEY, CDR2 SMNVEV (reference sequence). Trimming removed 6 bases from V and 5 bases from J; junction bases left unmatched: 18. This CDR3 is 18 amino acids long. CDR3 bases: TGTGCCAGCAGAAAAGCCGGGACAGGGGACCCCCCCGGGGAGACCCAGTACTTC. This codes for CASRKAGTGDPPGETQYF.

This clonotype was observed many times. CDR3 in amino acids: CASSFAGVDEQFF. CDR3 coding DNA: TGTGCCAGCAGTTTCGCAGGGGTGGATGAGCAGTTCTTC. This chain connects TRBV27 to TRBJ2-1; D perhaps matches TRBD1 (6 bases). With 3 bases removed from V and 8 bases from J, the gap between germline ends came to 11 bases. Germline loops: CDR1 MNHEY, CDR2 SMNVEV (reference sequence). This CDR3 is 13 amino acids long.

Many counts were recorded for this clonotype. The chain combines TRBV12-3 or TRBV12-4 with TRBJ2-7; TRBD1 matches 7 bases. This CDR3 is 14 amino acids long. Germline trimming cut 8 bases from V and 1 base from J; bases unmatched to any gene: 8. The CDR3 bases are TGTGCCAGCGGATCCGACAGGGTTTCCTACGAGCAGTACTTC. Encoded protein: CASGSDRVSYEQYF.

The chain combines TRBV12-5 with TRBJ1-1; D unclear. The CDR3 contains 15 residues. V shed 0 bases and J shed 5 bases, with 13 bases lying between them. Germline CDR1 reads LGHNT; CDR2 reads FRNRAP. The CDR3 nucleotides read TGTGCTAGTGGTTTGGTAGTAAGGGCTGGAACTGAAGCTTTCTTT. This encodes CASGLVVRAGTEAFF.

V is TRBV3-1 and J is TRBJ2-6; D unclear. Germline loops: CDR1 LGHDT, CDR2 YNNKEL (reference sequence). V lost 0 bases and J lost 2, with 11 bases in between. CDR3 size: 17 residues. The CDR3 DNA is TGTGCCAGCAGCCAAGATCTCAGGTCCGCTGGGGCCAACGTCCTGACTTTC. Encoded protein: CASSQDLRSAGANVLTF.

The chain joins TRBV18 to TRBJ2-2, with D hard to call. This CDR3 comprises 16 residues. V lost 2 bases to trimming and J lost 1 base, with 11 bases between them. Germline loops: CDR1 KGHSH, CDR2 LQKENI. The CDR3 protein is CASSPLALKNTGELFF. DNA for the CDR3: TGTGCCAGCTCACCATTAGCACTGAAGAACACCGGGGAGCTGTTTTTT. Combining the CDR3 with reference TRBV18 and TRBJ2-2 gives the whole variable domain NAGVMQNPRHLVRRRGQEARLRCSPMKGHSHVYWYRQLPEEGLKFMVYLQKENIIDESGMPKERFSAEFPKEGPSILRIQQVVRGDSAAYFCASSPLALKNTGELFFGEGSRLTVL.

J is TRBJ1-3 and V is TRBV6-1; D might be TRBD1 (5 bases). The germline V gene encodes CDR1 MNHNS and CDR2 SASEGT. CDR3 size: 16 residues. V lost 2 bases and J 0 bases, leaving 11 bases between the germline ends. CDR3 sequence (DNA): TGTGCCAGCAGTGAACAGACAGCCTTCTCTGGAAACACCATATATTTT. Translated, it gives CASSEQTAFSGNTIYF.

This clonotype showed up just a few times. V is TRBV2 and J is TRBJ1-3; TRBD1 matches 8 bases. The CDR3 runs 17 residues. Germline CDR1 and CDR2: SNHLY and FYNNEI. V shed 6 bases and J 0 bases; nucleotides not matched to a gene: 10. Written as DNA, the CDR3 is TGTGCCAGCAGCAGGGACAGGAGATCTTCCTCTGGAAACACCATATATTTT. The encoded protein is CASSRDRRSSSGNTIYF.

The genes are TRBV10-1 and TRBJ2-7; 9 bases line up with TRBD1. This CDR3 has 13 amino acids. Germline V gene lookup returns CDR1 WNHNN and CDR2 SYGVQD (reference sequence). J lost 6 bases, V lost 5 bases, and 5 bases had no gene match. The CDR3 spells CASSRDREGEQYF. The CDR3 coding sequence is TGCGCCAGCAGTAGGGACAGGGAGGGCGAGCAGTACTTC.

This clonotype was seen a few times. V gene TRBV5-1 combines with J gene TRBJ2-4; possibly TRBD1 or TRBD2 for D (5 bases each). This CDR3 region has 14 residues. Trimming cost V 0 bases and J 5 bases, with 9 bases left between them. Germline V gene sequence: CDR1 SGHRS, CDR2 YFSETQ. The DNA for the CDR3 is TGCGCCAGCAGCTTGGTGGGACCAGAAAACATTCAGTACTTC. Encoded protein: CASSLVGPENIQYF.

DNA for the CDR3: TGTGCCAGCAGTTACTCCGAAGGACTAGCGGGAGTATACAATGAGCAGTTCTTC. It codes for CASSYSEGLAGVYNEQFF. The gene calls are TRBV6-2 or TRBV6-3 and TRBJ2-1; 13 nucleotides line up with TRBD2. CDR3 length: 18 amino acids. J was trimmed by 4 bases and V by 0 bases; bases with no gene match: 6. CDR1 is MNHEY, CDR2 SVGEGT, per germline.

This clonotype has a handful of counts. The chain's CDR3 is CASSPTGHYGYTF. CDR3 nucleotides: TGTGCCAGCAGTCCTACGGGACACTATGGCTACACCTTC. The chain couples TRBV28 to TRBJ1-2, with a tentative D call TRBD1 (5 bases). With 5 bases removed from V and 3 bases from J, the gap between germline ends came to 10 bases. CDR1 MDHEN and CDR2 SYDVKM come from the germline V gene. The length of the CDR3 is 13 residues.

The chain has TRBV27 and TRBJ1-5; 9 bases align to TRBD1. Germline V gene sequence: CDR1 MNHEY, CDR2 SMNVEV (reference sequence). J lost 5 bases, V lost 6 bases, and 11 bases had no gene match. CDR3 length: 16 residues. CDR3 sequence (DNA): TGTGCCAGCAGAAGCCGGACAGGGGATTTTCATCAGCCCCAGCATTTT. Its translation is CASRSRTGDFHQPQHF.

The rearrangement uses TRBV11-2 and TRBJ1-1, with 7 bases fitting TRBD1. After removal of 5 bases from V and 6 bases from J, the junction contained 12 bases not matched to a gene. Per germline, CDR1 SGHAT and CDR2 FQNNGV. The CDR3 runs 15 residues. CDR3 DNA sequence: TGTGCCAGCAGCCTGAACGGACAGGTCAAAGCTGAAGCTTTCTTT. Amino acids: CASSLNGQVKAEAFF.

This clonotype was detected only a few times. The chain recombines TRBV6-2 or TRBV6-3 with TRBJ1-5, with D tentatively TRBD1 (5 bases). V lost 0 bases, J lost 6 bases, and 12 bases lay in between. The germline gives CDR1 MNHEY, CDR2 SVGEGT. The CDR3 runs to 15 residues. The CDR3 sequence is CASSYSGAGAQPQHF. The CDR3 nucleotides are TGTGCCAGCAGTTACTCCGGGGCAGGTGCTCAGCCCCAGCATTTT.